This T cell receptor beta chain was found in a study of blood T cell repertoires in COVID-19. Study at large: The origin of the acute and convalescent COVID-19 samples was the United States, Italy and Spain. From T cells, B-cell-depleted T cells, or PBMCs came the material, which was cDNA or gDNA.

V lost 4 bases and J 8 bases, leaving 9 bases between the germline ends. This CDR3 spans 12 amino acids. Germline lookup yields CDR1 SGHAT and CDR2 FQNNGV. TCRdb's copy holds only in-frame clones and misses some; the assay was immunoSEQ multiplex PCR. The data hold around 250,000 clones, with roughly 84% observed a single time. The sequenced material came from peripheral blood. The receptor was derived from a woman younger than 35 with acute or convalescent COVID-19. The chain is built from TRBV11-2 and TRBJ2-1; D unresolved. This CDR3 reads CASSYGADEQFF. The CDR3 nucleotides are TGTGCCAGCAGCTACGGAGCTGATGAGCAGTTCTTC.